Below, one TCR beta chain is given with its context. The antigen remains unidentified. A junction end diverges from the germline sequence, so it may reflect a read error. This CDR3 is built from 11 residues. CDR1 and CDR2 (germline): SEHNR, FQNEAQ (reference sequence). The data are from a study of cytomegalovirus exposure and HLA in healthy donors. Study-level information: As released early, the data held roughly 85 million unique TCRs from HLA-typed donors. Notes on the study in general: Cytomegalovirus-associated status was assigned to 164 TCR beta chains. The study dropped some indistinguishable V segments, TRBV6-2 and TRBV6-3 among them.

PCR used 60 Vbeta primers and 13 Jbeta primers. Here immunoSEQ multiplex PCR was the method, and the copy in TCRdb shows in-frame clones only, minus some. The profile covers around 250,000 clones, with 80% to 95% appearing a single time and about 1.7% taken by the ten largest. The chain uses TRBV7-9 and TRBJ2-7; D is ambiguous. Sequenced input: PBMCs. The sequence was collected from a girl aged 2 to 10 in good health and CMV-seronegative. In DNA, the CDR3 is TGTTCCAGCAGCCCCCTATACGAGCAGTACTTC. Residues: CSSSPLYEQYF.